Each of the 20 T cell receptor beta chains below was sequenced from the same sample in a study of neurological immune-mediated disorders. From the 5' RACE reads, TCRdb called clonotypes with MiXCR, one entry per CDR3 protein. The data hold roughly 48,000 distinct CDR3 sequences, with 4.5% to 7% observed a single time. The sample taken for sequencing was CD4+ T cells from blood. The receptor set was obtained from a woman under 30 with multiple sclerosis.

This clonotype qualifies as medium-sized. V usage is TRBV7-2 and J usage is TRBJ2-3; no clear D. The CDR3 has 12 residues. V shed 3 bases and J shed 9 bases, with 10 bases lying between them. Looked up from germline, CDR1 is SGHTA and CDR2 is FQGNSA. As DNA, the CDR3 is TGTGCCAGCAGCTTGGAATACGGCACGCAGTATTTT. This gives the protein CASSLEYGTQYF.

This clonotype came up many times. At one boundary the junction diverges from the germline segment, which might be a read error. V is TRBV20-1 and J is TRBJ1-5; D unresolved. Germline CDR1 DFQATT, CDR2 SNEGSKA (reference sequence). The CDR3 has 14 amino acids. For the CDR3, the DNA is TGCAGTGTTAGATCAGGTGGCGGCAATCAGCCCCAGCATTTT. Translated: CSVRSGGGNQPQHF.

The sample holds many counts of this clonotype. The chain combines TRBV7-6 with TRBJ2-1; D might be TRBD2 (6 bases). CDR3 length: 16 amino acids. Trimming stripped 2 bases from V and 2 bases from J, with 13 bases between. Germline V lookup: CDR1 SGHVS, CDR2 FNYEAQ. In DNA form, the CDR3 reads TGTGCCAGCAGCTTATTTAGCGGCCAGACCTACAATGAGCAGTTCTTC. Its protein is CASSLFSGQTYNEQFF.

CDR3 DNA sequence: TGTGCCAGCTCACTCCGACCGGGACAGGAGCGGAATGAGCAGTTCTTC. This encodes CASSLRPGQERNEQFF. The chain carries TRBV18 and TRBJ2-1, with 8 bases identical to TRBD1. Germline V gene sequence: CDR1 KGHSH, CDR2 LQKENI. V lost 4 bases and J lost 7; bases outside the gene matches: 12. The CDR3 has 16 amino acids.

This clonotype was recorded many times. The V and J genes are TRBV12-3 or TRBV12-4 and TRBJ1-5; D gene uncertain. CDR3 length equals 15 residues. The V end lost 2 bases, the J end lost 2 bases, and 10 bases lay between the germline ends. The CDR3 loop reads CASSLNSQGNQPQHF. CDR3 nucleotides: TGTGCCAGCAGTTTAAATTCTCAGGGCAATCAGCCCCAGCATTTT.

This clonotype has ten or more counts. The rearrangement uses TRBV12-3 or TRBV12-4 and TRBJ1-1; 8 bases align to TRBD1. V trimming: 1 base; J trimming: 1 base; junction bases outside the gene matches: 14. The CDR3 consists of 19 residues. CDR3 DNA sequence: TGTGCCAGCAGTTTAGTAAGGGGACAGGCCCTCAAGCGGAACACTGAAGCTTTCTTT. The encoded protein is CASSLVRGQALKRNTEAFF.

This clonotype occurred many times. The chain carries TRBV7-9 and TRBJ1-3, with D uncertain. V was shortened by 5 bases and J by 0 bases, with 11 bases between the two germline ends. The germline V gene encodes CDR1 SEHNR and CDR2 FQNEAQ (reference sequence). This CDR3 is built from 15 residues. In DNA form, the CDR3 reads TGTGCCAGCAGCCTTACCGGGGACTCTGGAAACACCATATATTTT. This codes for CASSLTGDSGNTIYF.

This clonotype was recorded at least ten times. The J gene is TRBJ2-5, the V gene TRBV9, with 7 nucleotides matching TRBD2. This CDR3 is built from 15 residues. Germline V lookup: CDR1 SGDLS, CDR2 YYNGEE. The J segment lost 5 bases and the V segment lost 4 bases, leaving 11 bases of the junction unmatched. The CDR3 sequence: CASSPGPGLKETQYF. Written as DNA, the CDR3 is TGTGCCAGCAGCCCTGGACCGGGACTAAAGGAGACCCAGTACTTC.

This clonotype was counted at least ten times. The chain links TRBV20-1 to TRBJ1-2; possible D gene TRBD1, 5 bases. Trimming shortened V by 6 bases and J by 2 bases, and 16 bases separated the two germline ends. CDR1 and CDR2 (germline): DFQATT, SNEGSKA (reference sequence). CDR3 size: 14 residues. CDR3 in DNA: TGCAGTGCCACGACAGCGCACTCCAACTATGGCTACACCTTC. Translated, it gives CSATTAHSNYGYTF.

This clonotype was counted many times. The V gene is TRBV4-3, the J gene TRBJ2-1; D is undetermined. The germline V gene has CDR1 LGHNA and CDR2 YSLEER. Trimming cost V 3 bases and J 4 bases, with 16 bases left between them. There are 16 residues in the CDR3. The DNA for the CDR3 is TGCGCCAGCAGCCAGCGCAGCGCCTCCCCTTACAATGAGCAGTTCTTC. This sequence encodes CASSQRSASPYNEQFF.

In this sample, this clonotype turned up many times. J is TRBJ1-3 and V is TRBV7-2; no definite D call. The ends were cut back, 1 base at V and 0 bases at J, with 7 bases in the middle. In germline, CDR1 is SGHTA, CDR2 FQGNSA. The CDR3 covers 15 residues. The CDR3 loop is CASSLGESSGNTIYF. For the CDR3, the DNA is TGTGCCAGCAGCTTAGGGGAGAGCTCTGGAAACACCATATATTTT.

This clonotype was detected many times. V is TRBV7-8 and J is TRBJ1-2, with a weak D call TRBD1 (5 bases). Germline values: CDR1 SGHVS, CDR2 FQNEAQ. V was pared by 5 bases and J by 4 bases, with 20 bases between. The length of the CDR3 is 16 residues. CDR3 region: CASSLYRIPQVYGYTF. In DNA form, the CDR3 reads TGTGCCAGCAGCCTGTACAGGATCCCACAAGTCTATGGCTACACCTTC.

For the CDR3, the DNA is TGTGCCAGCAGTTTCCCTTCGGGGCAGGGTGGCTACACCTTC. Amino acid sequence: CASSFPSGQGGYTF. The rearrangement uses TRBV12-3 or TRBV12-4 and TRBJ1-2; D might be TRBD1 (5 bases). The CDR3 has 14 amino acids. The ends were cut back, 3 bases at V and 7 bases at J, with 15 bases in the middle.

This clonotype occurred many times. The chain couples TRBV6-2 or TRBV6-3 to TRBJ2-1; 12 bases map to TRBD2. CDR1 is MNHEY, CDR2 SVGEGT, per germline. Germline trimming cut 5 bases from V and 4 bases from J; bases unmatched to any gene: 3. The CDR3 is made up of 15 amino acids. The DNA for the CDR3 is TGTGCCAGCAGTCCGCTAGCGGGAGGGTACAATGAGCAGTTCTTC. Amino acid sequence: CASSPLAGGYNEQFF.

This clonotype has just a few counts. The chain recombines TRBV7-9 with TRBJ2-3; the match to TRBD2 covers 9 bases. This CDR3 spans 15 amino acids. Trimming cost V 7 bases and J 5 bases; bases outside gene matches: 10. Per germline, CDR1 SEHNR and CDR2 FQNEAQ (reference sequence). CDR3: CASTPGSGGVDTQYF. DNA of the CDR3: TGTGCCAGCACCCCCGGTAGCGGGGGTGTAGATACGCAGTATTTT.

To note about this clonotype: Because the CDR3's place on the DNA is in doubt, the DNA is left out and the CDR3 is given as listed by TCRdb. The gene calls are TRBV7-2 and TRBJ1-2. Per germline, CDR1 SGHTA and CDR2 FQGNSA. Termini included, the CDR3 measures 18 amino acids. Here the CDR3 reads CASSFYICSARAGKGYTF.

At least ten counts were recorded for this clonotype. This chain connects TRBV6-5 to TRBJ2-7; D possibly uses TRBD1 or TRBD2 (6 bases each). Per germline, CDR1 MNHEY and CDR2 SVGAGI. The V end was cut by 5 bases, the J end by 1 base, with 18 bases between. CDR3 length: 16 amino acids. Written as DNA, the CDR3 is TGTGCCAGCAGTGGGGCCGCGGCGGGACAATCCTACGAGCAGTACTTC. Encoded protein: CASSGAAAGQSYEQYF.

This clonotype was counted many times. The chain joins TRBV5-1 to TRBJ1-1, with 9 bases identical to TRBD1. Germline V gene lookup returns CDR1 SGHRS and CDR2 YFSETQ. Trimming removed 5 bases from V and 0 bases from J; junction bases left unmatched: 14. This CDR3 contains 18 residues. Written as DNA, the CDR3 is TGCGCCAGCAGGGGACAGGGACTCGTACCCATTATGAACACTGAAGCTTTCTTT. It translates to CASRGQGLVPIMNTEAFF. The variable domain in full, with the rest retrieved from reference TRBV5-1 and TRBJ1-1, is KAGVTQTPRYLIKTRGQQVTLSCSPISGHRSVSWYQQTPGQGLQFLFEYFSETQRNKGNFPGRFSGRQFSNSRSEMNVSTLELGDSALYLCASRGQGLVPIMNTEAFFGQGTRLTVV.

At least ten counts were recorded for this clonotype. J is TRBJ1-2 and V is TRBV6-6; 7 nucleotides line up with TRBD1. Germline assignment: CDR1 MNHNY and CDR2 SVGAGI (reference sequence). CDR3 size: 17 residues. With V trimmed by 5 bases and J by 5 bases, 17 bases remained unmatched. The CDR3 reads CASSATPGQDGRYGYTF. In DNA form, the CDR3 reads TGTGCCAGCAGTGCGACCCCTGGACAGGATGGTCGGTATGGCTACACCTTC.

Many counts were recorded for this clonotype. The V and J genes are TRBV7-9 and TRBJ2-1, with TRBD2 identical over 12 bases. The length of the CDR3 is 15 residues. The J segment lost 4 bases and the V segment lost 5 bases, leaving 3 bases of the junction unmatched. Germline CDR1 is SEHNR and CDR2 is FQNEAQ (reference sequence). DNA of the CDR3: TGTGCCAGCAGCCCCGGACTAGCGGGATACAATGAGCAGTTCTTC. Translated, it gives CASSPGLAGYNEQFF.